The 5 T cell receptor beta chains presented below share a single source sample, sequenced in a study of T cells after yellow fever vaccination. TCRdb re-called the 5' RACE reads through MiXCR, storing one row per CDR3 protein. The sample shows 20,000 to 25,000 distinct CDR3 sequences, roughly 3.3% of them seen only once. The sample was PBMCs, either bulk or a sorted T-cell subset (CD4+, CD8+, memory, or dextramer-sorted; not recorded which), taken more than 40 days after the first yellow fever vaccination. These receptors were collected from a man aged 18 to 29 who received the YFV17D yellow fever vaccine.

This clonotype has ten or more counts. The genes are TRBV9 and TRBJ1-3; the match to TRBD1 covers 9 bases. Per the germline V gene, CDR1 is SGDLS and CDR2 is YYNGEE. The CDR3 totals 16 residues. J gave up 0 bases and V 1 base, and 2 bases lay outside the gene matches. CDR3 in DNA: TGTGCCAGCAGCGTAACGGGACAGGGCTCTGGAAACACCATATATTTT. Translating gives CASSVTGQGSGNTIYF.

This clonotype was picked up many times. This chain uses TRBV5-6 with TRBJ2-7; TRBD1 might be the D (6 bases). The CDR3 length is 14 residues. Trimming removed 2 bases from V and 7 bases from J, with 16 bases in between. Germline CDR1 is SGHDT and CDR2 is YYEEEE. DNA of the CDR3: TGTGCCAGCAGCTTACGAACAGGGATGGGGGAGCAGTACTTC. Its translation: CASSLRTGMGEQYF.

This clonotype was detected ten times or more. The CDR3 is CASSLGQGAYEQFF. CDR3 DNA: TGTGCCAGCAGCCTGGGACAGGGGGCCTATGAGCAGTTCTTC. The chain links TRBV7-2 to TRBJ2-1; 12 bases fit TRBD1. The CDR3 is 14 residues long. J gave up 8 bases and V 5 bases, and 4 bases lay outside the gene matches. From germline, CDR1 is SGHTA and CDR2 FQGNSA.

This clonotype has at least ten counts. The rearrangement joins TRBV12-3 or TRBV12-4 to TRBJ1-4, with D uncertain. V lost 5 bases and J 0 bases, leaving 13 bases between the germline ends. The CDR3 contains 16 residues. CDR3 region: CASSPTRRATNEKLFF. The CDR3 DNA reads TGTGCCAGCAGTCCCACTAGACGGGCAACTAATGAAAAACTGTTTTTT.

This clonotype has ten or more counts. The chain carries TRBV9 and TRBJ2-7; tentatively, D is TRBD1 (5 bases). The CDR3 has 13 amino acids. Germline CDR1 and CDR2: SGDLS and YYNGEE. V lost 3 bases, J lost 2 bases, and 9 bases lay in between. The CDR3 DNA follows: TGTGCCAGCAGCGGGGGCCCTACCTACGAGCAGTACTTC. It translates to CASSGGPTYEQYF.